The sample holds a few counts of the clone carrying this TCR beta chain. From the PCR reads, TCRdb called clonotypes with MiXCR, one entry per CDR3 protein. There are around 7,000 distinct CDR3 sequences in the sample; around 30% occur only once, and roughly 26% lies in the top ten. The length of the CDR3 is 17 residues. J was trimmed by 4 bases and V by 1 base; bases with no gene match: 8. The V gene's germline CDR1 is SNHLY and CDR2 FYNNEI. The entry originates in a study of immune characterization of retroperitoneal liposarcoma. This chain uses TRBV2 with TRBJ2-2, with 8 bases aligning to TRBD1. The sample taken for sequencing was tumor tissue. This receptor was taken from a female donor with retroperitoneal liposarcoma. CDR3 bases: TGTGCCAGCAGTGAAGGGGACAGGATAGGGATCACCGGGGAGCTGTTTTTT. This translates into CASSEGDRIGITGELFF.